The entry below describes one T cell receptor beta chain. The antigen is undetermined. This specimen belongs to a study of cytomegalovirus exposure and HLA in healthy donors. Across the whole study: About 179 million T cells yielded around 120 million unique TCR beta sequences in earlier analysis.

A multiplex PCR was run with 60 Vbeta primers and 13 Jbeta primers. The data were produced by immunoSEQ multiplex PCR, yet TCRdb's version contains in-frame clones alone and is incomplete. Of about 190,000 clones listed, 75% to 90% were seen once; the top ten hold about 0.8%. Study observations and caveats: Among TCR beta chains, those listed as cytomegalovirus-associated numbered around 180. Accounts indicate the classifier identified cytomegalovirus status with strong specificity and sensitivity. An assumption of roughly uniform sequencing depth across donors underlay the presence/absence analyses.

The sample comprised PBMCs. The TCR was taken from a woman under 30 in good health and CMV-seronegative.

The CDR3 loop reads CASSQEYSLAGTYEQYF. CDR3 nucleotides: TGCGCCAGCAGCCAAGAGTACTCACTAGCGGGGACCTACGAGCAGTACTTC. The rearrangement uses TRBV4-1 and TRBJ2-5; 10 bases map to TRBD2. The closer fit of TRBJ2-7 to the DNA end suggests the J call may be wrong. Germline V gene lookup returns CDR1 MGHRA and CDR2 YSYEKL. The CDR3 covers 17 residues.